What follows are 26 T cell receptor beta chains derived from one specimen sequenced in a study of shared T cell receptors in the human thymus. The protocol was immunoSEQ multiplex PCR, while the TCRdb copy is restricted to in-frame clones and leaves out a portion. The sample has 650,000 to 950,000 clones; approximately 85% are singletons. These data are also associated with another study on human thymus T cells.

Material for sequencing was thymocytes. These receptors all stem from a girl under three years old with a congenital heart defect.

This clone turned up a few times. The rearrangement links TRBV6-1 to TRBJ2-7; D is uncertain. The CDR3 is 14 amino acids. V lost 2 bases and J lost 2, with 10 bases in between. Germline V CDR1 and CDR2: MNHNS, SASEGT. This chain's CDR3 is CASSEYHGTYEQYF. The DNA of the CDR3 is TGTGCCAGCAGTGAATATCACGGTACCTACGAGCAGTACTTC.

The CDR3 sequence is CASSLRGGQYNQPQHF. CDR3 coding DNA: TGTGCCAGCAGCCTCAGAGGAGGACAGTACAATCAGCCCCAGCATTTT. The rearrangement links TRBV4-2 to TRBJ1-5; D is possibly TRBD1 (6 bases). Germline V gene lookup returns CDR1 LGHNA and CDR2 YNFKEQ. V was trimmed by 4 bases and J by 3 bases, leaving 16 bases between them. This CDR3 region has 16 residues.

The chain combines TRBV29-1 with TRBJ1-2; the D gene is possibly TRBD1 (5 bases). The V and J ends lost 7 bases and 4 bases respectively, with 22 bases between them. This CDR3 is 15 amino acids long. The germline gives CDR1 SQVTM, CDR2 ANQGSEA. CDR3 region: CSAVSFREIAYGYTF. The CDR3 bases are TGCAGCGCCGTTTCCTTCAGGGAAATTGCCTATGGCTACACCTTC.

This clone was recorded a few times. The V call is TRBV6-6, the J call TRBJ1-5; 9 bases are a match to TRBD1. Germline CDR1 and CDR2: MNHNY and SVGAGI (reference sequence). The CDR3 totals 14 residues. V lost 5 bases, J lost 6 bases, and 5 bases stayed unmatched. CDR3 in amino acids: CASSPRDRAQPQHF. The CDR3 bases are TGTGCCAGCAGTCCGCGGGACAGGGCTCAGCCCCAGCATTTT.

This clone was detected only once. The chain employs TRBV29-1 and TRBJ1-3, with D unresolved. The CDR3 has 16 residues. Germline CDR1 reads SQVTM; CDR2 reads ANQGSEA. Trimming cost V 1 base and J 5 bases, with 18 bases left between them. The CDR3 coding sequence is TGCAGCGTTGAAGTGTCCGCGGGTTACTGGAGAAACACCATATATTTT. Translated: CSVEVSAGYWRNTIYF. Full variable domain (remainder filled in from reference TRBV29-1 and TRBJ1-3): SAVISQKPSRDICQRGTSLTIQCQVDSQVTMMFWYRQQPGQSLTLIATANQGSEATYESGFVIDKFPISRPNLTFSTLTVSNMSPEDSSIYLCSVEVSAGYWRNTIYFGEGSWLTVV.

The chain carries TRBV15 and TRBJ1-1, with D possibly matching TRBD1 (5 bases). Trimming stripped 0 bases from V and 1 base from J, with 12 bases between. The length of the CDR3 is 16 residues. Germline V lookup: CDR1 LNHNV, CDR2 YYDKDF (reference sequence). CDR3 bases: TGTGCCACCAGCAGAGATCGGGCAGGGTGGAACACTGAAGCTTTCTTT. Amino acids: CATSRDRAGWNTEAFF.

The rearrangement links TRBV9 to TRBJ1-1; no reliable D call. CDR1 is SGDLS and CDR2 is YYNGEE in the germline V gene. Trimming cost V 0 bases and J 1 base, with 10 bases left between them. The CDR3 sequence is 15 residues long. The CDR3 sequence: CASSVGWASNTEAFF. The CDR3 DNA is TGTGCCAGCAGCGTAGGTTGGGCTTCGAACACTGAAGCTTTCTTT.

The chain couples TRBV30 to TRBJ1-4; D remains ambiguous. Looked up from germline, CDR1 is GTSNPN and CDR2 is SVGIG (reference sequence). There are 13 residues in the CDR3. V was cut by 3 bases and J by 8 bases, with 13 bases left in between. The CDR3 spells CAWRGRSGEKLFF. The CDR3 bases are TGTGCCTGGAGGGGGAGGTCGGGGGAAAAACTGTTTTTT.

The chain recombines TRBV11-2 with TRBJ2-5; the match to TRBD1 covers 10 bases. Germline values: CDR1 SGHAT, CDR2 FQNNGV. J was trimmed by 5 bases and V by 10 bases; bases with no gene match: 4. CDR3 length: 12 residues. As DNA, the CDR3 is TGTGCCACGGGACAGGGGAAGGAGACCCAGTACTTC. It yields the protein CATGQGKETQYF. Combining the CDR3 with reference TRBV11-2 and TRBJ2-5 gives the whole variable domain EAGVAQSPRYKIIEKRQSVAFWCNPISGHATLYWYQQILGQGPKLLIQFQNNGVVDDSQLPKDRFSAERLKGVDSTLKIQPAKLEDSAVYLCATGQGKETQYFGPGTRLLVL.

The chain links TRBV5-1 to TRBJ2-1; TRBD2 might be the D (7 bases). CDR3 length: 13 amino acids. The ends were cut back, 5 bases at V and 5 bases at J, with 11 bases in the middle. Germline values: CDR1 SGHRS, CDR2 YFSETQ. The CDR3 DNA is TGCGCCAGCAGGGCGGGGGCAGACAATGAGCAGTTCTTC. The encoded protein is CASRAGADNEQFF.

This clone was picked up one time. The V call is TRBV11-2, the J call TRBJ1-2, with D unresolved. Germline assignment: CDR1 SGHAT and CDR2 FQNNGV. The CDR3 covers 15 residues. V lost 0 bases and J lost 2, with 10 bases in between. The CDR3 DNA reads as TGTGCCAGCAGCTTAGACTCGGCAGCGAACTATGGCTACACCTTC. Translating it yields CASSLDSAANYGYTF.

This clone has only a few counts. The rearrangement uses TRBV19 and TRBJ2-7; D unclear. Trimming took off 1 base at V and 7 bases at J, with 17 bases between the two ends. CDR1 and CDR2 from the germline V gene are LNHDA and SQIVND (reference sequence). The CDR3 runs 15 residues. CDR3 sequence: CASSIGLGRPWEQYF. Here the CDR3 DNA reads TGTGCCAGTAGTATAGGGCTGGGCAGGCCTTGGGAGCAGTACTTC.

The chain employs TRBV19 and TRBJ1-2, with D perhaps matching TRBD1 (5 bases). The CDR3 contains 14 residues. Trimming pared 6 bases from V and 7 bases from J, leaving 18 bases between. The V gene's germline CDR1 is LNHDA and CDR2 SQIVND (reference sequence). The CDR3 region has the DNA TGTGCCAGTAGAACCAAAGGGAGGGGACTTGGCTACACCTTC. Translated: CASRTKGRGLGYTF.

The chain couples TRBV4-3 to TRBJ1-3, with no clear D. The CDR3 length is 15 residues. V was shortened by 0 bases and J by 6 bases, with 12 bases between the two germline ends. CDR1 and CDR2 (germline): LGHNA, YSLEER. CDR3 residues: CASSQESQTANTIYF. CDR3 DNA: TGCGCCAGCAGCCAAGAATCCCAGACTGCAAACACCATATATTTT.

The chain joins TRBV19 to TRBJ2-7, with 7 bases fitting TRBD1. The ends lost 4 bases at V and 10 bases at J; junction bases unmatched: 13. Per the germline V gene, CDR1 is LNHDA and CDR2 is SQIVND (reference sequence). The CDR3 sequence is 14 residues long. The CDR3 sequence: CASSTHSRQGDQYF. CDR3 sequence (DNA): TGTGCCAGTAGTACGCACTCAAGACAGGGCGATCAGTACTTC.

V is TRBV6-5 and J is TRBJ1-2; D is ambiguous. CDR1 is MNHEY and CDR2 is SVGAGI in the germline V gene. Trimming removed 0 bases from V and 8 bases from J, with 16 bases in between. CDR3 length equals 15 residues. In DNA, the CDR3 is TGTGCCAGCAGTTACTCGTGGTCCCGAAGAGGGGGCTACACCTTC. Translated: CASSYSWSRRGGYTF.

The chain has TRBV7-9 and TRBJ2-5; 10 bases are a match to TRBD1. The length of the CDR3 is 17 residues. V dropped 1 base and J dropped 7; count of bases not matched to a gene: 12. Germline-derived CDR1 and CDR2 are SEHNR and FQNEAQ (reference sequence). This CDR3 is CASSLGQGAAWGRTQYF. Written as DNA, the CDR3 is TGTGCCAGCAGCTTAGGACAGGGGGCAGCTTGGGGGAGGACCCAGTACTTC.

The CDR3 sequence is CASSVGGGIPWTEAFF. The DNA for the CDR3 is TGTGCCAGCAGCGTAGGGGGGGGCATTCCCTGGACTGAAGCTTTCTTT. The chain uses TRBV9 and TRBJ1-1, with D possibly being TRBD1 (6 bases). Per the germline V gene, CDR1 is SGDLS and CDR2 is YYNGEE. V was cut by 0 bases and J by 5 bases, with 17 bases left in between. This CDR3 is 16 amino acids long.

The V call is TRBV5-4, the J call TRBJ1-6; possibly TRBD1 for D (6 bases). Germline CDR1 reads SGHNT; CDR2 reads YYREEE (reference sequence). This CDR3 region has 16 residues. V was pared by 3 bases and J by 0 bases, with 10 bases between. CDR3 DNA: TGTGCCAGCAGCTCGCAGGGGAGCTCCTATAATTCACCCCTCCACTTT. Translating gives CASSSQGSSYNSPLHF.

The chain joins TRBV5-1 to TRBJ2-7; TRBD1 agrees at 7 bases. Germline CDR1 SGHRS, CDR2 YFSETQ. The V gene end was trimmed by 6 bases and the J gene end by 2 bases; junction bases not matched to a gene: 11. The CDR3 has 15 amino acids. For the CDR3, the DNA is TGCGCCAGCAACTCCCAATGGGACAGCCCCTACGAGCAGTACTTC. Translating it yields CASNSQWDSPYEQYF.

This chain connects TRBV2 to TRBJ2-5; 11 nucleotides align to TRBD2. The CDR3 extends over 19 amino acids. J gave up 0 bases and V 6 bases, and 15 bases lay outside the gene matches. Germline-derived CDR1 and CDR2 are SNHLY and FYNNEI. CDR3 nucleotide sequence: TGTGCCAGCAGAATCATGACTAGCGGGGCCTTACTGTACCAAGAGACCCAGTACTTC. Its translation: CASRIMTSGALLYQETQYF.

The chain couples TRBV19 to TRBJ1-1, with D maybe TRBD1 (5 bases). Germline CDR1 LNHDA, CDR2 SQIVND (reference sequence). V lost 7 bases and J lost 2, with 17 bases in between. CDR3 length equals 15 residues. Here the CDR3 reads CASIRKGGGNTEAFF. The CDR3 DNA reads TGTGCCAGTATCCGGAAAGGCGGGGGTAACACTGAAGCTTTCTTT.

Only one count was recorded for this clone. The rearrangement uses TRBV6-6 and TRBJ1-4, with 9 bases that match TRBD1. The germline gives CDR1 MNHNY, CDR2 SVGAGI (reference sequence). The CDR3 covers 13 residues. V was pared by 7 bases and J by 8 bases, with 5 bases of the junction left unmatched. CDR3 sequence (DNA): TGTGCCAGCACCAGGACAGGGGAAGAAAAACTGTTTTTT. It is translated as CASTRTGEEKLFF.

The gene calls are TRBV7-8 and TRBJ2-2; TRBD1 agrees at 8 bases. Trimming cost V 1 base and J 4 bases; bases outside gene matches: 11. Germline CDR1 SGHVS, CDR2 FQNEAQ. This CDR3 is built from 18 residues. DNA for the CDR3: TGTGCCAGCAGCTTAGTAGCAGGCAGGGGGCTGGGCACCGGGGAGCTGTTTTTT. Its translation is CASSLVAGRGLGTGELFF.

The rearrangement uses TRBV19 and TRBJ1-5; TRBD1 aligns across 7 bases. This CDR3 has 15 amino acids. Germline CDR1 and CDR2: LNHDA and SQIVND (reference sequence). The J segment lost 6 bases and the V segment lost 5 bases, leaving 10 bases of the junction unmatched. CDR3 bases: TGTGCCAGTAGTTTCTCCCAGGGGGATGTTCAGCCCCAGCATTTT. It encodes CASSFSQGDVQPQHF.

This chain uses TRBV11-3 with TRBJ2-3; a possible D gene is TRBD1 (6 bases). This CDR3 contains 15 residues. Trimming shortened V by 3 bases and J by 5 bases, and 15 bases separated the two germline ends. The germline V gene has CDR1 SGHNT and CDR2 YENEEA. This CDR3 reads CASSLGYPRGDTQYF. Written as DNA, the CDR3 is TGTGCCAGCAGCTTGGGCTATCCCAGGGGAGATACGCAGTATTTT.